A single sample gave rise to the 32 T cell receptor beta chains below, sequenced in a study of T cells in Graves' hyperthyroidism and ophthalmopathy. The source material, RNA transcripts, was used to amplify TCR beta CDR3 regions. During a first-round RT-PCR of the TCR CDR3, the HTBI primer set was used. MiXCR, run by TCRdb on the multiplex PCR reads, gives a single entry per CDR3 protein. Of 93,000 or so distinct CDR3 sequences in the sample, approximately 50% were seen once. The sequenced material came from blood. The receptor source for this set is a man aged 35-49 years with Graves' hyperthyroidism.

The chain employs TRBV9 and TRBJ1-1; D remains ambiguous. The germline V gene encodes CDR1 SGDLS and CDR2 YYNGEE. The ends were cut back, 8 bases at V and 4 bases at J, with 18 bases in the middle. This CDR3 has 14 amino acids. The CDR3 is CASRVGDGGTEAFF. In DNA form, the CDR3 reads TGTGCCAGTAGGGTGGGTGATGGAGGCACTGAAGCTTTCTTT.

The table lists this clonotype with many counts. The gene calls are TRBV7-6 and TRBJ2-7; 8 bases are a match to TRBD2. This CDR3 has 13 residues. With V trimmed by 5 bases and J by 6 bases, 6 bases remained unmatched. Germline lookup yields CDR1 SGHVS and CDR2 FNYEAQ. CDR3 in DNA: TGTGCCAGCAGCGAAACCGGGACTAGCGAGCAGTACTTC. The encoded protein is CASSETGTSEQYF. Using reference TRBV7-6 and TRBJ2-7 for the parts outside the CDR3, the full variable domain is GAGVSQSPRYKVTKRGQDVALRCDPISGHVSLYWYRQALGQGPEFLTYFNYEAQQDKSGLPNDRFSAERPEGSISTLTIQRTEQRDSAMYRCASSETGTSEQYFGPGTRLTVT.

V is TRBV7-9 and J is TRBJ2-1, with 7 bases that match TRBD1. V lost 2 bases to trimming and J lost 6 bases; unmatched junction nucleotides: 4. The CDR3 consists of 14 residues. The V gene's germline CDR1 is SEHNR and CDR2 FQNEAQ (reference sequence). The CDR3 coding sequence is TGTGCCAGCAGCTTAAGACAGGGTGTCAATGAGCAGTTCTTC. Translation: CASSLRQGVNEQFF.

The CDR3 DNA is TGTGCCAGCAGTGTACTAGTCACAGATACGCAGTATTTT. Its protein is CASSVLVTDTQYF. The chain employs TRBV6-4 and TRBJ2-3; a weak D match, TRBD2 (5 bases). The CDR3 totals 13 residues. V was shortened by 4 bases and J by 2 bases, with 7 bases between the two germline ends. The V gene's germline CDR1 is MRHNA and CDR2 SNTAGT.

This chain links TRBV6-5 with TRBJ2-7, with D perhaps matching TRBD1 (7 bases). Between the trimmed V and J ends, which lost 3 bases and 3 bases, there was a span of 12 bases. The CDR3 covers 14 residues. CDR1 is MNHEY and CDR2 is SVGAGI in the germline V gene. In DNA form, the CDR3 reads TGTGCCAGCAGTTATAGACAGGGAGGCTACGAGCAGTACTTC. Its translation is CASSYRQGGYEQYF.

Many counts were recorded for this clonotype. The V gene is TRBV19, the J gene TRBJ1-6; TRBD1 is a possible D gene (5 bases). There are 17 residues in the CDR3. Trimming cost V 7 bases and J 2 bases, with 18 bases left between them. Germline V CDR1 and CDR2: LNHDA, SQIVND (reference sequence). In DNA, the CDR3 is TGTGCCAGTACCTTAAGGGGCACCGCAACCTATAATTCACCCCTCCACTTT. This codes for CASTLRGTATYNSPLHF.

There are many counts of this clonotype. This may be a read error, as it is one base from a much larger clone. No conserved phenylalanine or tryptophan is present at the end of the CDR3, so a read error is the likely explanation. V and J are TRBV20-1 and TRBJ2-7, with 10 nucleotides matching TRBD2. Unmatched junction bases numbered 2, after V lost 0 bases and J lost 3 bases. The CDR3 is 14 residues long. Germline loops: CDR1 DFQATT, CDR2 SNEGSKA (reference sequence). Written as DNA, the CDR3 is TGCAGTGCTAGAGACTTAGCGGGAGGCTACGAGCAGTACCTC. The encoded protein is CSARDLAGGYEQYL.

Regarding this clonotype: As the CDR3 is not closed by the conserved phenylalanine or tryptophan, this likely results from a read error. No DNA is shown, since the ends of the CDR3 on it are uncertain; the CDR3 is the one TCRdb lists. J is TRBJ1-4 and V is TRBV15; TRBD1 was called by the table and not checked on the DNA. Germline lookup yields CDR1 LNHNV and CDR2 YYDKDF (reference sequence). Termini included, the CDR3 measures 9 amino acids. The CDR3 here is CATSREQRQ.

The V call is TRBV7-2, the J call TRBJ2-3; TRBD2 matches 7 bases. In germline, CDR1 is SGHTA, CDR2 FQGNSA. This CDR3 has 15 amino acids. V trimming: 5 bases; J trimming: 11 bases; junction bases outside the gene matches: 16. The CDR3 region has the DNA TGTGCCAGCAGCCCCGGGGGTGGGGAGGGAGGTGAGCAGTATTTT. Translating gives CASSPGGGEGGEQYF.

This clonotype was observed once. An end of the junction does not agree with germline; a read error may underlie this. As DNA, the CDR3 is TGTGCCGCCAGCAGCCACGGGTCGGGGGCCAACGTCCTGACTTTC. It is translated as CAASSHGSGANVLTF. This rearrangement joins TRBV15 to TRBJ2-6; no reliable D call. The CDR3 spans 15 residues. The germline CDR1 and CDR2 sequences are LNHNV and YYDKDF (reference sequence).

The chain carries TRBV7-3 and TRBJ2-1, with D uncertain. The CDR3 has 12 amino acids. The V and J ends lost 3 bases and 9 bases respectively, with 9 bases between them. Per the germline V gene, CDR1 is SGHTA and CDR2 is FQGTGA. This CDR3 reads CASSFAPGEQFF. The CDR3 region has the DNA TGTGCCAGCAGCTTCGCCCCGGGTGAGCAGTTCTTC.

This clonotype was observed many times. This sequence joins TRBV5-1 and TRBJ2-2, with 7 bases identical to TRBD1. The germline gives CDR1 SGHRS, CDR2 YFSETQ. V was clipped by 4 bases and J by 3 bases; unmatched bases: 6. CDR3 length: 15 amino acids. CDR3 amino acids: CASSVGQSYTGELFF. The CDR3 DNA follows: TGCGCCAGCAGCGTGGGACAGAGCTACACCGGGGAGCTGTTTTTT.

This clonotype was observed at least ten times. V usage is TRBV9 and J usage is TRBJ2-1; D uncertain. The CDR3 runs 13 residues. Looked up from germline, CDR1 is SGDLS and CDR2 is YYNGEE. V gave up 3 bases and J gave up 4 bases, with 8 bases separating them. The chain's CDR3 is CASSADVYNEQFF. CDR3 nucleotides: TGTGCCAGCAGCGCTGACGTTTACAATGAGCAGTTCTTC.

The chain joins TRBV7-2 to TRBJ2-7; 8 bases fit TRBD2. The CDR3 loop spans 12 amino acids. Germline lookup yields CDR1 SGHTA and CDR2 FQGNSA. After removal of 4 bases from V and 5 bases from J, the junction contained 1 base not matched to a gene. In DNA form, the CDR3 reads TGTGCCAGCAGCTCGCGGGGGGACGAGCAGTACTTC. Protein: CASSSRGDEQYF.

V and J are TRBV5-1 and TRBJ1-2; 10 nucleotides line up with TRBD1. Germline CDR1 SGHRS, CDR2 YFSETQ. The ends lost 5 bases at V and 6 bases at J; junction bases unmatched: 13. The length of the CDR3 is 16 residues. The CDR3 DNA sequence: TGCGCCAGCAGTTGTTCCGGGACAGGGGTTTGGGATGGCTACACCTTC. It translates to CASSCSGTGVWDGYTF.

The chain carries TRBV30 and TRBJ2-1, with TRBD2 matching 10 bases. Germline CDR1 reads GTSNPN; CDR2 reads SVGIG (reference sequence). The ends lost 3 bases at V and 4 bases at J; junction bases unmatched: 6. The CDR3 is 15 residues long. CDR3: CAWSPTSGPYNEQFF. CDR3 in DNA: TGTGCCTGGAGCCCGACTAGCGGGCCTTACAATGAGCAGTTCTTC.

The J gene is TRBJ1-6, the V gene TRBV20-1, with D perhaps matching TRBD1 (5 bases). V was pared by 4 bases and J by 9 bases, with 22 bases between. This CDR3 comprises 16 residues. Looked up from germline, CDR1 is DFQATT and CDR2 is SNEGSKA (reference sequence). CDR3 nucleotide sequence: TGCAGTGCTATCGGACTAGGAGAGACCCAGGGTTCACCCCTCCACTTT. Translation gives CSAIGLGETQGSPLHF.

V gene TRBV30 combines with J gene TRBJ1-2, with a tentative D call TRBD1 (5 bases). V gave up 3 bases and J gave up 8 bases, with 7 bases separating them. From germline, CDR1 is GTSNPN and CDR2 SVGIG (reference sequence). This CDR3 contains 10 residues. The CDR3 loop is CAWRRGGYTF. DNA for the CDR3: TGTGCCTGGAGAAGGGGAGGCTACACCTTC.

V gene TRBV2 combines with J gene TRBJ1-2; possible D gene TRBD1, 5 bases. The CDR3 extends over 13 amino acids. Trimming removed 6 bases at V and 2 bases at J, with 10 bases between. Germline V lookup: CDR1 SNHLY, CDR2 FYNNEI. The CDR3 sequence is CASRTAENYGYTF. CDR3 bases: TGTGCCAGCAGGACAGCGGAGAACTATGGCTACACCTTC.

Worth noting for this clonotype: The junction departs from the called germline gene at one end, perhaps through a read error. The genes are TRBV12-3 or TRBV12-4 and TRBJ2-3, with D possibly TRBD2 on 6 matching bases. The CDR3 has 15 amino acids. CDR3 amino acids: CASSLGGTITGTQYF. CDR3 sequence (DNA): TGTGCCAGCAGTCTCGGCGGGACGATCACAGGTACGCAGTATTTT.

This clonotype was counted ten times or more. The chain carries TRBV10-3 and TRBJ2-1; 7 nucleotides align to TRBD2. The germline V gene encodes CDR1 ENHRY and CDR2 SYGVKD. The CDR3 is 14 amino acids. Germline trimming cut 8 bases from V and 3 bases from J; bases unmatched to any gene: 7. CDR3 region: CAIGRGGSYNEQFF. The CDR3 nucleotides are TGTGCCATCGGGAGGGGCGGGAGCTACAATGAGCAGTTCTTC.

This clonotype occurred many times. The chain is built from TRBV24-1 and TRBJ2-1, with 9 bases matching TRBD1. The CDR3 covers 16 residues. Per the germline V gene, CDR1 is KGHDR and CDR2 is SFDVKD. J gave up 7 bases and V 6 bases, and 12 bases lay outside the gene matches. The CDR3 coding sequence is TGTGCCACCAGTAATAACCCGGGGACAGGGAGTAATGAGCAGTTCTTC. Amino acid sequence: CATSNNPGTGSNEQFF.

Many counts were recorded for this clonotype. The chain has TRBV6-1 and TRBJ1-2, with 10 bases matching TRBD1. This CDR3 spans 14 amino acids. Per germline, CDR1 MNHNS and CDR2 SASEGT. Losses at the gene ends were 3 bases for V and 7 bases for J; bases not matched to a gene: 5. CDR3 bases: TGTGCCAGCAGTGAGGACAGGGGGAGAGGTGGCTACACCTTC. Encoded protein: CASSEDRGRGGYTF.

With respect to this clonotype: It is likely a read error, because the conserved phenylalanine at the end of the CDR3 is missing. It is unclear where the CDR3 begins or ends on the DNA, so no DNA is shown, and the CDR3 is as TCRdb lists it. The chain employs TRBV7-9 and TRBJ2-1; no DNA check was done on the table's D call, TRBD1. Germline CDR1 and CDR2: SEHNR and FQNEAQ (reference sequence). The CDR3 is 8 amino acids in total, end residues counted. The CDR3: CASSPMDR.

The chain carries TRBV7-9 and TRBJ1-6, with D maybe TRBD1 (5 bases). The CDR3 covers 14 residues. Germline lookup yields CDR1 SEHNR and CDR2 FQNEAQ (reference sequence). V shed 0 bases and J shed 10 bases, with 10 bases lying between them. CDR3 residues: CASSLAAGHSPLHF. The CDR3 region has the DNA TGTGCCAGCAGCTTAGCAGCAGGGCACTCACCCCTCCACTTT.

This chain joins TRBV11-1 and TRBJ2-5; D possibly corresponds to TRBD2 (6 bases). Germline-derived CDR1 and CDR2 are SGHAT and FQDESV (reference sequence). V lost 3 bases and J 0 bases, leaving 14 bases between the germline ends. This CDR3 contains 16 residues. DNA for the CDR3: TGTGCCAGCAGCTTGTTGGCCCGGGACTACCAAGAGACCCAGTACTTC. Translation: CASSLLARDYQETQYF.

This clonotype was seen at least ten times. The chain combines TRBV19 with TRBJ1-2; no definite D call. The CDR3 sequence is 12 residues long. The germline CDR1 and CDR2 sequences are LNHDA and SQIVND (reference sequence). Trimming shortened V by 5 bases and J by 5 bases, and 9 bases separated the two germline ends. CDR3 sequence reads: CASSSTLYGYTF. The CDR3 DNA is TGTGCCAGTAGTTCGACACTTTATGGCTACACCTTC. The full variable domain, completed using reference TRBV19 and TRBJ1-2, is DGGITQSPKYLFRKEGQNVTLSCEQNLNHDAMYWYRQDPGQGLRLIYYSQIVNDFQKGDIAEGYSVSREKKESFPLTVTSAQKNPTAFYLCASSSTLYGYTFGSGTRLTVV.

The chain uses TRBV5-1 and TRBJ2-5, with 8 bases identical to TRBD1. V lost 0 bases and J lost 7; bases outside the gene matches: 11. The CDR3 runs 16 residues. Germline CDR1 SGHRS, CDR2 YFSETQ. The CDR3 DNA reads TGCGCCAGCAGCTTGGTCACAGGGGGTTATTCGGGGACCCAGTACTTC. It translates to CASSLVTGGYSGTQYF.

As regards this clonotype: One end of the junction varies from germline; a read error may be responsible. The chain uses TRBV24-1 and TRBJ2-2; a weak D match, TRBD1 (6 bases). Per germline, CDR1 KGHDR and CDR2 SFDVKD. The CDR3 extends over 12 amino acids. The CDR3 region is CATSDSGQRLFF. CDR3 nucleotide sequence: TGTGCCACCAGTGATTCCGGACAGCGTCTGTTCTTT.

DNA of the CDR3: TGCGCCAGTACAAGGGGCGGGTGGAACTCCTACGAGCAGTACTTC. Translating it yields CASTRGGWNSYEQYF. The rearrangement links TRBV10-2 to TRBJ2-7; the D gene could be TRBD1 or TRBD2 (5 bases each). The CDR3 runs 15 residues. From germline, CDR1 is WSHSY and CDR2 SAAADI. Deletions cut 9 bases from V and 0 bases from J, with 18 bases between.

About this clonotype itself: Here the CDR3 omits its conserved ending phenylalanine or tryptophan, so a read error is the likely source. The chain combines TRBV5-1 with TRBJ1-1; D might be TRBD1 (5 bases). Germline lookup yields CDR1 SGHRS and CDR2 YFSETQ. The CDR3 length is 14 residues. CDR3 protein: CASSLTFPPGEAFS. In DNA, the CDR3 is TGTGCCAGCAGCCTAACCTTTCCCCCAGGGGAAGCTTTCTCT.

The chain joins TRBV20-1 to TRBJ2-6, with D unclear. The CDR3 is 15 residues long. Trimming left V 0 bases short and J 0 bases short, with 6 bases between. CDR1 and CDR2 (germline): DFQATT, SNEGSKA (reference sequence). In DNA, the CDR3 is TGCAGTGCTAGAGATCGGAGCTCTGGGGCCAACGTCCTGACTTTC. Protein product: CSARDRSSGANVLTF.